The clone carrying this TCR beta chain came up many times. These data originate in a study of spatial heterogeneity in lung cancer. The time point denotes: sample taken at primary tumor resection. Unsorted samples of tumor, nontumor lung or frozen PBMC had their whole RNA sequenced. The V and J ends lost 9 bases and 2 bases respectively, with 5 bases between them. CDR3 length equals 10 residues. Germline CDR1 is ENHRY and CDR2 is SYGVKD. Each CDR3 protein is one row after TCRdb ran MiXCR on the 5' RACE reads. The data show approximately 6,000 distinct CDR3 sequences, about 8.2% seen once. V and J are TRBV10-3 and TRBJ2-7; D unresolved. This TCR derives from a female donor with early-stage non-small cell lung cancer. The sequenced sample was normal lung tissue next to the tumor, obtained at surgery. Here the CDR3 reads CAIGTYEQYF. Written as DNA, the CDR3 is TGTGCCATTGGTACCTACGAGCAGTACTTC.